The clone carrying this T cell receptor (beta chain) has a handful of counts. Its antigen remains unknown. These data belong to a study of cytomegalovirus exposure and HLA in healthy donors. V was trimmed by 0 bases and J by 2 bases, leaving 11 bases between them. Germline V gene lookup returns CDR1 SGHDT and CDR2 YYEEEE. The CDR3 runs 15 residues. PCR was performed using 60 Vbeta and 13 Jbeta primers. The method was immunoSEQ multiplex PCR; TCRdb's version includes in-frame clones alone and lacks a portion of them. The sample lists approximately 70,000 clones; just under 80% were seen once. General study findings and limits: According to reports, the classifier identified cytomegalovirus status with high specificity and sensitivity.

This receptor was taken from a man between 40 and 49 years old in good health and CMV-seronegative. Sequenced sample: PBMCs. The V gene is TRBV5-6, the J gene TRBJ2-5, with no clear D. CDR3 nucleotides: TGTGCCAGCAGCTTGGCATTGGGCAGGCAAGAGACCCAGTACTTC. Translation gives CASSLALGRQETQYF.